This TCR beta chain was sequenced in a study of OX40 agonist ivuxolimab in advanced cancers. Background for the entire study: Ivuxolimab was a fully human IgG2 agonistic monoclonal antibody targeting the costimulatory receptor OX40 (CD134). Intravenous ivuxolimab was administered to patients every 2 weeks at six dose levels: 0.01, 0.1, 0.3, 1.5, 3 and 10 mg/kg. Of the roughly 54 dose-escalation patients, hepatocellular carcinoma was present in around 19, melanoma in approximately 15, renal cell carcinoma in 9 and head and neck cancer in 9. The dose-escalation cohort was roughly 83% male with a mean age of roughly 60 years, ranging from roughly 23 to 79. Prior anti-PD-1, anti-PD-L1 or anti-CTLA-4 therapy was permitted, and checkpoint inhibitors had been received by less than 45% of dose-escalation patients. Partial responses were achieved by three dose-escalation patients, of whom one had hepatocellular carcinoma and two had cutaneous melanoma. The point of sequencing TCRbeta in the periphery was to test whether ivuxolimab changed TCR sequence diversity and drove clonal T-cell expansion. The monotherapy dose-escalation portion (N ≈ 50 patients) of the phase I ivuxolimab trial is reported in the paper.

Broad study findings and their caveats: The antigen specificity of the peripheral T cells that underwent clonal expansion was not determined. In partial responders in the 0.1-3.0 mg/kg groups, normalized peripheral clonal expansion was found to be among the lowest, especially among CD8+ T cells. After ivuxolimab, more expanded clones were found on average in CD8+ T cells than in CD4+ T cells. At doses of 0.1 to 3.0 mg/kg, clonal expansion of both CD4+ and CD8+ blood T cells was observed from baseline to week 6. Low levels of normalized T-cell clonal expansion were also seen in some patients who did not respond.

This clone was seen just once. This clone's antigen is unknown. No clone much larger than this one lies a single base away; base qualities are absent. To sequence the TCRbeta CDR3 region, genomic DNA was isolated from the sorted cells. The immunoSEQ Assay was used for sequencing of TCRbeta CDR3 regions. The clones in this table, taken by TCRdb from immuneACCESS, are in-frame only. Not every clone is retained; where verified, under half of the shortfall comes from an unresolved V gene, and the cause of the rest is unknown. The sample records 100,000 to 120,000 clones, approximately 89% of which are singletons. Jointly, the top ten make up less than 0.3% of the sample. According to the germline V gene (reference sequence), CDR1 reads MNHNY and CDR2 reads SVGAGI. The CDR3 runs 16 residues from the cysteine to the phenylalanine. The kept DNA is CDR3 alone, 48 bases in frame from the first base. The germline V end is reduced by 0 bases and the J end by 1 base; junction bases left unmatched: 3.

The trial excluded patients who had a history of autoimmune disease or who were on systemic immunosuppression. Peripheral blood for TCR sequencing was drawn from every dose cohort at baseline, at cycle 4 day 1 and at cycle 7 day 1. The samples were taken from a phase I, first-in-human, multicenter, open-label dose-escalation trial of ivuxolimab. Adults with locally advanced or metastatic melanoma, renal cell carcinoma, hepatocellular carcinoma or head and neck squamous cell carcinoma were enrolled in the trial. Before TCR sequencing, CD4+ T cells and CD8+ T cells were sorted from peripheral blood as separate populations.

The receptor was isolated from an adult with an advanced solid tumor such as melanoma, head and neck, liver or kidney cancer. This chain is built from TRBV6-6 and TRBJ2-4; TRBD2 matches 7 bases in the middle. The sample in question was CD4+ or CD8+ T cells sorted from blood, obtained in a trial of the OX40 agonist ivuxolimab. The sequenced DNA is TGTGCCAGCAGTTACTCGGGGGGGGTGGCCAAAAACATTCAGTACTTC. This sequence encodes CASSYSGGVAKNIQYF.